A few counts support the clone carrying this T cell receptor beta chain. This sample is drawn from a study of Graves' ophthalmopathy and Graves' hyperthyroidism. Investigators amplified TCR beta CDR3 regions from RNA transcripts. The workflow started with a first-round RT-PCR run with HTBI primers and then moved on to a second-round multiplex PCR. TCRdb ran MiXCR on the multiplex PCR reads and lists one entry per CDR3 protein. In the table there are some 750,000 distinct CDR3 sequences, about 44% of which are singletons. Trimming removed 7 bases from V and 8 bases from J, with 12 bases in between. Germline V lookup: CDR1 MNHNY, CDR2 SVGAGI (reference sequence). CDR3 length: 11 amino acids.

This receptor was obtained from an adult man with Graves' ophthalmopathy. The sequencing input was peripheral blood. The V and J genes are TRBV6-6 and TRBJ2-7; D might be TRBD2 (5 bases). In nucleotides, the CDR3 is TGTGCCAGCACCGAGGGCCACCAGCAGTACTTC. Translating it yields CASTEGHQQYF.